This T cell receptor (beta chain) was obtained from a study of T cell repertoires in cytomegalovirus infection (dated by TCRdb to the late 2010s). Background on the whole study: Alongside well-studied HLA-B-restricted epitopes, the peptide stimulations were aimed at recently identified HLA-C-restricted CMV epitopes, whose presentation resists viral immunomodulation. Donor HLA type was relevant to the analysis, as public TCR beta signatures indicated carriage of CMV infection together with the matching HLA type. The investigation overall reported the following: The ex vivo response was dominated by HLA-C-restricted CMV-specific TCR beta clonotypes, which also provided the single most frequent clonotype in two of eight donors. Cumulative frequency of public TCR beta family members discriminated carriers of CMV infection plus the relevant HLA type in this cohort and an independent approximately 340-donor cohort.

The sample's treatment or condition, from its label and the paper: in vitro stimulation with specific CMV peptide epitopes to enrich CMV-specific T cells. On this clonotype itself: The target of this receptor is not known. Base qualities were left out, and no much larger clone turns up one base away.

Sequencing relied on an Illumina HiSeq 1500. The public reads were reprocessed in TCRdb via fastp at Q25 and MiXCR, keeping in-frame beta chains. Rows matching on CDR3 protein sequence are summarized as one entry with the most common DNA and genes. Recorded for this sample are a few hundred thousand distinct CDR3 sequences; roughly 34% of them occurred a single time. The ten largest make up roughly 15% of the sample. The germline V gene supplies CDR1 SGHNT and CDR2 YENEEA. From its cysteine to its phenylalanine, the CDR3 spans 11 amino acids. CDR3 DNA only is kept here, 33 bases in frame from base 1. V is clipped by 5 bases and J by 9 bases, and the sequence between their germline boundaries is 8 bases long.

The sample in question was cultured PBMCs, obtained from culture after CMV antigen stimulation. Here the chain combines TRBV11-3 and TRBJ2-1; the D gene is not confidently resolved. This clonotype was obtained from a human donor in good health (CMV status not recorded). Some clones in this sample may be carry-over from other donors' samples. Read as DNA, the sequence is TGTGCCAGCAGCCAAGGGCCTGAGCAGTTCTTC. It encodes CASSQGPEQFF.